The clone carrying this T cell receptor (beta chain) is medium-sized in the sample. The antigen remains unidentified. Sequence at one end of the junction differs from germline and may be a read error. These data belong to a study of T cells in localized non-small cell lung cancer. Findings and caveats of the study: There were a median about 53 of the top 100 tumor clones appearing in adjacent lung. Multi-region tumor sequencing was not done, so intratumor heterogeneity could not be excluded. Adjacent uninvolved lung tissue had the highest T cell clonality, exceeding tumor. Higher adjacent-lung clonality was associated with shorter survival.

Looked up from germline, CDR1 is ENHRY and CDR2 is SYGVKD. The length of the CDR3 is 15 residues. The protocol was immunoSEQ multiplex PCR, while the TCRdb copy is restricted to in-frame clones and leaves out a portion. The data show 8,500 to 13,000 clones, with 48% seen just once and approximately 4.2% held by the top ten. This TCR came from a woman aged 35 to 75 with stage II squamous cell lung carcinoma. The chain joins TRBV10-3 to TRBJ1-5; D is perhaps TRBD1 (5 bases). The specimen was lymph node tissue, collected before any cancer treatment. CDR3 in amino acids: CASSEERGPSLAQHF. CDR3 sequence (DNA): TGTGCCAGCAGTGAGGAAAGGGGCCCGAGTTTGGCCCAGCATTTT.